The source of this TCR beta chain is a study of shared clonotypes between healthy human individuals. Clones were sequenced by immunoSEQ multiplex PCR, and TCRdb holds only the in-frame ones, with some missing. The data contain approximately 2,300,000 clones, approximately 90% of them singletons. CDR1 SGHRS and CDR2 YFSETQ come from the germline V gene. This CDR3 has 14 residues. The germline V and J ends were trimmed by 0 bases and 0 bases, with 7 bases remaining between them. A remark on this clone: The sample holds other DNA sequences that translate to the same CDR3.

The specimen was naive CD4+ T cells from PBMCs. Subset: CD45RA+ positively selected. The chain couples TRBV5-1 to TRBJ2-7, with a weak D call TRBD1 (5 bases). The origin of this receptor is a young man in good health. Some clones in this sample may be carry-over from other donors' samples. This CDR3 reads CASSLAQGSYEQYF. CDR3 coding DNA: TGCGCCAGCAGCTTGGCTCAGGGCTCCTACGAGCAGTACTTC.